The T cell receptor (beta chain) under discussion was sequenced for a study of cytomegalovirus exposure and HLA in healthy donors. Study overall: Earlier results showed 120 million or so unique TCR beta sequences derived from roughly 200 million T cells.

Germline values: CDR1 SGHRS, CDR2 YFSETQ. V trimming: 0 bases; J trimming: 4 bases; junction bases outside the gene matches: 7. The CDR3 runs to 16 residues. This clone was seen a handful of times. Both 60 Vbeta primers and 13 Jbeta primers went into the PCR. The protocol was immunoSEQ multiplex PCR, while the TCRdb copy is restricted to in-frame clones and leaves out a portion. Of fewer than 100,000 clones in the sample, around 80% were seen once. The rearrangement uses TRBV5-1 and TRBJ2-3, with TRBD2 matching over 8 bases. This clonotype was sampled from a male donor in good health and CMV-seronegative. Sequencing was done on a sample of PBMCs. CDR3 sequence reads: CASSLGLAGLADTQYF. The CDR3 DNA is TGCGCCAGCAGCTTGGGTCTAGCGGGTCTCGCAGATACGCAGTATTTT. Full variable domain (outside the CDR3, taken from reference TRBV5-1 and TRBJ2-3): KAGVTQTPRYLIKTRGQQVTLSCSPISGHRSVSWYQQTPGQGLQFLFEYFSETQRNKGNFPGRFSGRQFSNSRSEMNVSTLELGDSALYLCASSLGLAGLADTQYFGPGTRLTVL.